This is a list of T cell receptor beta chains from one sample in a study of blood T cell repertoires in COVID-19. Profiling relied on immunoSEQ multiplex PCR, and the TCRdb table lists in-frame clones only, not all of them. The table has about 120,000 clones, about four fifths seen once; the top ten hold about 10%. The sample consisted of peripheral blood. The receptor source for this set is a human donor in a cohort sampled during active COVID-19. CDR3s include the opening cysteine and the closing phenylalanine or tryptophan. The order of the fields is J gene, V gene, clone size, D gene, CDR3 protein, CDR3 DNA. D genes are given only for firm matches. Size values are once, few and many counts, or a class for expanded clones, and some rows have none.

j_gene: TRBJ2-6; v_gene: TRBV5-1; abundance: NA; d_gene: TRBD1; CDR3aa: CASSSRQGDSGANVLTF; CDR3nt: TGCGCCAGCAGCTCAAGACAGGGGGACTCTGGGGCCAACGTCCTGACTTTC
j_gene: TRBJ2-7; v_gene: TRBV7-2; abundance: NA; d_gene: TRBD1; CDR3aa: CASSLDRDTYEQYF; CDR3nt: TGTGCCAGCAGCCTTGACAGGGACACCTACGAGCAGTACTTC
j_gene: TRBJ1-6; v_gene: TRBV15; abundance: NA; d_gene: TRBD1; CDR3aa: CATSKGQGNSPLHF; CDR3nt: TGTGCCACCAGCAAGGGACAGGGAAATTCACCCCTCCACTTT
j_gene: TRBJ2-7; v_gene: TRBV27; abundance: once; d_gene: NA; CDR3aa: CASRPIYHETGGEQYF; CDR3nt: TGTGCCAGCAGGCCCATTTACCATGAGACAGGAGGCGAGCAGTACTTC
j_gene: TRBJ2-2; v_gene: TRBV28; abundance: NA; d_gene: NA; CDR3aa: CASSSPSSALTGELFF; CDR3nt: TGTGCCAGCAGTTCCCCTAGTTCGGCCCTCACCGGGGAGCTGTTTTTT
j_gene: TRBJ1-1; v_gene: TRBV2; abundance: NA; d_gene: TRBD1; CDR3aa: CASSQDRGKTEAFF; CDR3nt: TGTGCCAGCAGTCAGGACAGGGGGAAGACTGAAGCTTTCTTT
j_gene: TRBJ1-2; v_gene: TRBV7-9; abundance: once; d_gene: NA; CDR3aa: CASSSAPGRTEYGYTF; CDR3nt: TGTGCCAGCAGCTCCGCCCCGGGGCGGACAGAGTATGGCTACACCTTC
j_gene: TRBJ2-6; v_gene: TRBV4-1; abundance: NA; d_gene: NA; CDR3aa: CASSQVGANVLTF; CDR3nt: TGCGCCAGCAGCCAAGTAGGGGCCAACGTCCTGACTTTC
j_gene: TRBJ1-2; v_gene: TRBV5-5; abundance: NA; d_gene: TRBD1; CDR3aa: CASSQGGGQGFYGYTF; CDR3nt: TGTGCCAGCAGCCAGGGGGGAGGACAGGGCTTCTATGGCTACACCTTC
j_gene: TRBJ2-6; v_gene: TRBV6-5; abundance: NA; d_gene: NA; CDR3aa: CASSYDGTGANVLTF; CDR3nt: TGTGCCAGCAGTTACGACGGGACTGGGGCCAACGTCCTGACTTTC
j_gene: TRBJ1-3; v_gene: TRBV3-1/TRBV3-2; abundance: NA; d_gene: NA; CDR3aa: CASSQAGAGNTIYF; CDR3nt: TGTGCCAGCAGCCAAGCGGGGGCTGGAAACACCATATATTTT
j_gene: TRBJ1-1; v_gene: TRBV14; abundance: NA; d_gene: NA; CDR3aa: CASSQADRMNTEAFF; CDR3nt: TGTGCCAGCAGCCAGGCAGACAGAATGAACACTGAAGCTTTCTTT
j_gene: TRBJ2-7; v_gene: TRBV7-6; abundance: NA; d_gene: TRBD1; CDR3aa: CASSLAQGGAYEQYF; CDR3nt: TGTGCCAGCAGCTTAGCACAGGGGGGAGCCTACGAGCAGTACTTC
j_gene: TRBJ1-3; v_gene: TRBV23-1; abundance: NA; d_gene: NA; CDR3aa: CASSPHELFSGNTIYF; CDR3nt: TGCGCCAGCAGTCCTCACGAACTATTCTCTGGAAACACCATATATTTT
j_gene: TRBJ2-7; v_gene: TRBV19; abundance: NA; d_gene: NA; CDR3aa: CASSISRGYEQYF; CDR3nt: TGTGCCAGTAGTATCTCCAGGGGATACGAGCAGTACTTC
j_gene: TRBJ2-5; v_gene: TRBV19; abundance: NA; d_gene: TRBD2; CDR3aa: CATVGLAGGQETQYF; CDR3nt: TGTGCCACAGTCGGATTAGCGGGGGGCCAAGAGACCCAGTACTTC
j_gene: TRBJ1-1; v_gene: TRBV6-6; abundance: few; d_gene: NA; CDR3aa: CASSKEAGGHEAFF; CDR3nt: TGTGCCAGCTCCAAGGAAGCAGGAGGGCATGAAGCTTTCTTT
j_gene: TRBJ2-5; v_gene: TRBV7-8; abundance: few; d_gene: NA; CDR3aa: CASSATGYGETQYF; CDR3nt: TGTGCCAGCAGCGCAACAGGGTACGGAGAGACCCAGTACTTC
j_gene: TRBJ2-5; v_gene: TRBV4-3; abundance: NA; d_gene: TRBD1; CDR3aa: CASSQVIKWGQGAQTQYF; CDR3nt: TGCGCCAGCAGCCAAGTTATTAAATGGGGACAGGGGGCACAGACCCAGTACTTC
j_gene: TRBJ2-7; v_gene: TRBV6-6; abundance: NA; d_gene: NA; CDR3aa: CASSYPGRSSYEQYF; CDR3nt: TGTGCCAGCAGTTACCCGGGTCGTAGCTCCTACGAGCAGTACTTC
j_gene: TRBJ2-7; v_gene: TRBV6-2/TRBV6-3; abundance: NA; d_gene: TRBD1; CDR3aa: CASSYRTGVGYEQYF; CDR3nt: TGTGCCAGCAGTTACAGGACAGGGGTGGGATACGAGCAGTACTTC
j_gene: TRBJ2-7; v_gene: TRBV5-1; abundance: few; d_gene: TRBD2; CDR3aa: CASSAWTSGERRYF; CDR3nt: TGCGCCAGCAGCGCTTGGACTAGCGGGGAGCGACGGTACTTC
j_gene: TRBJ1-2; v_gene: TRBV15; abundance: NA; d_gene: NA; CDR3aa: CATSSSALGEGYTF; CDR3nt: TGTGCCACCAGCAGCTCAGCGCTAGGTGAGGGCTACACCTTC
j_gene: TRBJ2-5; v_gene: TRBV3-1/TRBV3-2; abundance: few; d_gene: TRBD2; CDR3aa: CASSPTLAGVTETQYF; CDR3nt: TGTGCCAGCAGCCCAACTCTAGCGGGAGTAACAGAGACCCAGTACTTC
j_gene: TRBJ1-1; v_gene: TRBV5-6; abundance: many; d_gene: NA; CDR3aa: CASTVRYLPGDTEAFF; CDR3nt: TGTGCCAGCACCGTGAGGTATTTACCAGGGGATACTGAAGCTTTCTTT
j_gene: TRBJ2-7; v_gene: TRBV28; abundance: NA; d_gene: NA; CDR3aa: CASSLTGETYEQYF; CDR3nt: TGTGCCAGCAGCTTGACAGGAGAAACCTACGAGCAGTACTTC
j_gene: TRBJ2-1; v_gene: TRBV21-1; abundance: once; d_gene: NA; CDR3aa: CASLTNSGGTNNEQFF; CDR3nt: TGTGCCAGCCTGACTAATAGCGGGGGGACTAACAATGAGCAGTTCTTC
j_gene: TRBJ2-5; v_gene: TRBV6-2/TRBV6-3; abundance: NA; d_gene: TRBD1; CDR3aa: CASSYEPPLQGARETQYF; CDR3nt: TGTGCCAGCAGTTACGAACCCCCATTACAGGGGGCAAGGGAGACCCAGTACTTC
j_gene: TRBJ1-1; v_gene: TRBV6-5; abundance: NA; d_gene: TRBD1; CDR3aa: CASRETGDNTEAFF; CDR3nt: TGTGCCAGCAGGGAGACAGGGGACAACACTGAAGCTTTCTTT